Each of the 4 T cell receptor beta chains below was sequenced from the same sample in a study of blood T cell repertoires in COVID-19. Method: immunoSEQ multiplex PCR; TCRdb's copy keeps in-frame clones and lacks some. The table records some 150,000 clones, 78% of them present only once. The sequenced sample was peripheral blood. The receptors here all came from a woman of 80 years or more with acute or convalescent COVID-19.

J is TRBJ1-3 and V is TRBV29-1; no reliable D call. The CDR3 is 14 residues long. From germline, CDR1 is SQVTM and CDR2 ANQGSEA. V gave up 6 bases and J gave up 0 bases, with 12 bases separating them. CDR3 protein: CSVSPDFSGNTIYF. CDR3 DNA: TGCAGCGTCTCCCCGGACTTCTCTGGAAACACCATATATTTT.

The chain uses TRBV28 and TRBJ1-1; tentatively, D is TRBD1 (6 bases). CDR1 is MDHEN and CDR2 is SYDVKM in the germline V gene. CDR3 length equals 11 residues. V dropped 7 bases and J dropped 6 bases, with 9 bases sitting between them. Here the CDR3 DNA reads TGTGCCAGCACCCGACAGGCTGAAGCTTTCTTT. Encoded protein: CASTRQAEAFF.

The J gene is TRBJ1-3, the V gene TRBV7-9, with D possibly matching TRBD1 (5 bases). Germline values: CDR1 SEHNR, CDR2 FQNEAQ (reference sequence). The CDR3 is made up of 17 amino acids. V was cut by 6 bases and J by 3 bases, with 21 bases left in between. The CDR3 reads CASSLHPQGFRGNTIYF. The CDR3 DNA reads TGTGCCAGCAGTTTACATCCGCAGGGTTTTCGTGGAAACACCATATATTTT. The complete variable domain, with remaining parts taken from reference TRBV7-9 and TRBJ1-3, reads DTGVSQNPRHKITKRGQNVTFRCDPISEHNRLYWYRQTLGQGPEFLTYFQNEAQLEKSRLLSDRFSAERPKGSFSTLEIQRTEQGDSAMYLCASSLHPQGFRGNTIYFGEGSWLTVV.

The genes are TRBV2 and TRBJ1-5, with 9 positions matching TRBD1. Germline CDR1 and CDR2: SNHLY and FYNNEI. V was clipped by 6 bases and J by 0 bases; unmatched bases: 6. This CDR3 spans 16 amino acids. The CDR3 region is CASRLQGANSNQPQHF. In DNA form, the CDR3 reads TGTGCCAGCAGGCTACAGGGGGCTAATAGCAATCAGCCCCAGCATTTT. Full variable domain (rest looked up from reference TRBV2 and TRBJ1-5): EPEVTQTPSHQVTQMGQEVILRCVPISNHLYFYWYRQILGQKVEFLVSFYNNEISEKSEIFDDQFSVERPDGSNFTLKIRSTKLEDSAMYFCASRLQGANSNQPQHFGDGTRLSIL.